These T cell receptor beta chains were read from a single sample in a study of shared clonotypes between healthy human individuals. The data were produced by immunoSEQ multiplex PCR, yet TCRdb's version contains in-frame clones alone and is incomplete. The table records a few million clones, 93% of them present only once. Source material: naive CD4+ T cells from PBMCs. The receptors derive from a man aged 18 to 29 in good health. Some clones in this sample may be carry-over from other donors' samples. Both conserved end residues are part of each CDR3. The D gene is left open where the match is weak. Clone sizes are given selectively: once, few, many, or a class where the clone is expanded.

TRBV7-9	TRBD1	NA	TRBJ1-3	CASSIGQGGNTIYF	TGTGCCAGCAGCATAGGACAGGGCGGAAACACCATATATTTT
TRBV5-8	NA	NA	TRBJ2-1	CASSLVSPNEQFF	TGTGCCAGCAGCTTGGTTTCCCCCAATGAGCAGTTCTTC
TRBV5-4	NA	NA	TRBJ1-3	CASSTLQMTGNTIYF	TGTGCCAGCAGCACGTTGCAGATGACTGGAAACACCATATATTTT
TRBV28	TRBD1	few	TRBJ1-5	CASRLTGGQPQHF	TGTGCCAGCAGACTGACAGGGGGTCAGCCCCAGCATTTT
TRBV28	TRBD2	NA	TRBJ2-3	CASSGGLVRTQYF	TGTGCCAGCAGCGGGGGGTTGGTTCGGACGCAGTATTTT
TRBV19	NA	NA	TRBJ2-6	CASRGTQGSISGANVLTF	TGTGCCAGTAGGGGGACACAGGGTTCCATTTCTGGGGCCAACGTCCTGACTTTC
TRBV7-8	NA	NA	TRBJ1-2	CASSLRSDARSGYTF	TGTGCCAGCAGCTTAAGGTCGGACGCCCGGAGTGGCTACACCTTC
TRBV25-1	NA	NA	TRBJ2-7	CASSDTGGFYEQYF	TGTGCCAGCAGTGATACCGGGGGTTTCTACGAGCAGTACTTC
TRBV6-1	NA	NA	TRBJ1-3	CASTVGSGNTIYF	TGTGCCAGCACGGTCGGATCTGGAAACACCATATATTTT
TRBV6-1	TRBD1	NA	TRBJ1-2	CASEGRTGGGYGYTF	TGTGCCAGCGAAGGGCGGACAGGGGGGGGCTATGGCTACACCTTC
TRBV5-6	TRBD1	NA	TRBJ1-6	CASSLRRIQGDSPLHF	TGTGCCAGCAGCTTGAGGCGTATACAGGGGGACTCACCCCTCCACTTT
TRBV4-1	NA	NA	TRBJ2-3	CASSQTGPPADTQYF	TGCGCCAGCAGCCAGACCGGGCCCCCCGCAGATACGCAGTATTTT
TRBV19	TRBD2	NA	TRBJ2-7	CASTSSSLAGVYEQYF	TGTGCCAGTACCTCATCCTCCCTAGCGGGAGTTTACGAGCAGTACTTC
TRBV6-5	TRBD2	NA	TRBJ2-1	CASSYLIAGGWNEQFF	TGTGCCAGCAGTTACCTAATAGCGGGAGGGTGGAATGAGCAGTTCTTC
TRBV28	NA	NA	TRBJ2-7	CASSLVDSYVKQYF	TGTGCCAGCAGTTTAGTCGACAGTTATGTGAAGCAGTACTTC
TRBV6-6	NA	NA	TRBJ2-2	CASSYSDGGGDGELFF	TGTGCCAGCAGTTACTCCGACGGGGGTGGCGACGGGGAGCTGTTTTTT
TRBV25-1	NA	NA	TRBJ1-2	CASSDPSAGTAYGYTF	TGTGCCAGCAGTGACCCCTCCGCCGGGACGGCATATGGCTACACCTTC
TRBV7-2	NA	NA	TRBJ2-7	CASSLGGVYGEQYF	TGTGCCAGCAGCCTCGGCGGGGTTTACGGCGAGCAGTACTTC
TRBV4-2	NA	NA	TRBJ2-1	CASSQVHLDYNEQFF	TGTGCCAGCAGCCAAGTTCATCTGGACTACAATGAGCAGTTCTTC
TRBV7-3	TRBD1	NA	TRBJ2-1	CASSLFGQGDEQFF	TGTGCCAGCAGCTTATTTGGACAGGGTGATGAGCAGTTCTTC
TRBV15	TRBD1	few	TRBJ2-7	CATSWGTAYEQYF	TGTGCCACCAGCTGGGGGACAGCTTACGAGCAGTACTTC
TRBV29-1	TRBD1	once	TRBJ2-5	CSVGWTGEQYF	TGCAGCGTGGGCTGGACAGGGGAGCAGTACTTC
TRBV7-3	NA	NA	TRBJ2-2	CASSLVWNGELFF	TGTGCCAGCAGCTTAGTATGGAACGGGGAGCTGTTTTTT
TRBV28	NA	NA	TRBJ1-2	CASSFGASGYTF	TGTGCCAGCAGTTTTGGGGCATCTGGCTACACCTTC
TRBV2	NA	NA	TRBJ1-5	CASSGSGAGQPQHF	TGTGCCAGCAGTGGATCCGGGGCGGGCCAGCCCCAGCATTTT
TRBV28	NA	NA	TRBJ1-2	CASSLGHPLGNGYTF	TGTGCCAGCAGTTTAGGGCACCCTCTCGGAAATGGCTACACCTTC
TRBV6-6	NA	NA	TRBJ2-1	CASKATSSSYNEQFF	TGTGCCAGCAAGGCCACCTCCTCCTCCTACAATGAGCAGTTCTTC
TRBV9	NA	NA	TRBJ1-2	CASSPRPGEGGYTF	TGTGCCAGCAGCCCCCGACCGGGTGAAGGAGGCTACACCTTC
TRBV5-1	NA	NA	TRBJ1-1	CASSLLARVETEAFF	TGCGCCAGCAGCTTGCTAGCCAGAGTGGAAACTGAAGCTTTCTTT
TRBV29-1	TRBD1	NA	TRBJ1-4	CSVQRNRGEEKLFF	TGCAGCGTTCAAAGGAACAGGGGTGAGGAAAAACTGTTTTTT
TRBV4-3	NA	NA	TRBJ1-1	CASSQESGAGAFF	TGCGCCAGCAGCCAAGAATCAGGGGCAGGCGCTTTCTTT
TRBV18	NA	NA	TRBJ1-1	CASSPPGHLNTEAFF	TGTGCCAGCTCACCACCGGGACATCTGAACACTGAAGCTTTCTTT
TRBV29-1	NA	NA	TRBJ1-3	CSGLGGNTIYF	TGCAGCGGACTTGGTGGAAACACCATATATTTT
TRBV6-1	NA	NA	TRBJ1-4	CASSEASWVDEKLFF	TGTGCCAGCAGTGAAGCTAGCTGGGTGGATGAAAAACTGTTTTTT
TRBV7-8	NA	NA	TRBJ2-5	CASSLPARGETQYF	TGTGCCAGCAGCCTCCCCGCGAGGGGAGAGACCCAGTACTTC
TRBV5-1	NA	NA	TRBJ1-5	CASSLDGGNQPQHF	TGCGCCAGCAGCTTGGATGGAGGAAATCAGCCCCAGCATTTT
TRBV11-2	TRBD1	NA	TRBJ2-3	CASTLLNRGVSTDTQYF	TGTGCCAGCACCCTACTGAACAGGGGGGTATCTACAGATACGCAGTATTTT
TRBV7-2	TRBD2	NA	TRBJ2-3	CASSPGLAGGTDTQYF	TGTGCCAGCAGCCCCGGACTAGCGGGAGGAACAGATACGCAGTATTTT
TRBV9	NA	NA	TRBJ1-2	CASSVDPGDGYTF	TGTGCCAGCAGCGTAGACCCAGGGGATGGCTACACCTTC
TRBV9	TRBD1	NA	TRBJ2-7	CASSAPGQGGEQYF	TGTGCCAGCAGCGCTCCGGGACAGGGCGGTGAGCAGTACTTC
TRBV6-5	TRBD2	NA	TRBJ2-7	CASSKRTRSYEQYF	TGTGCCAGCAGTAAGCGGACTAGATCCTACGAGCAGTACTTC
TRBV4-1	NA	NA	TRBJ2-1	CASSQEVGTPRNEQFF	TGCGCCAGCAGCCAAGAGGTGGGCACTCCGAGGAATGAGCAGTTCTTC
TRBV5-4	TRBD2	NA	TRBJ2-1	CASSLSSGRNNEQFF	TGTGCCAGCAGCTTATCTAGCGGGCGGAACAATGAGCAGTTCTTC